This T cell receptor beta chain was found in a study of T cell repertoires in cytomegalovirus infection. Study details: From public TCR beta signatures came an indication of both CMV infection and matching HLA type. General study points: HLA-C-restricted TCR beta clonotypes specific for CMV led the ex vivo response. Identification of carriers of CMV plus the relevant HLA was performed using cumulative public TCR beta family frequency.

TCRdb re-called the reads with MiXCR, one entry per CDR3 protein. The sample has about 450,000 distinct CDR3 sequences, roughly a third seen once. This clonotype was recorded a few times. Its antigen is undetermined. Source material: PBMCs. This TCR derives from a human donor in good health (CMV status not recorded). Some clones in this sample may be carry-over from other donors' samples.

The CDR3 nucleotides read TGTGCCAGCAGTTTATCGGGACAGGGCTTTGCGAGCAATCAGCCCCAGCATTTT. This gives the protein CASSLSGQGFASNQPQHF. The chain recombines TRBV12-3 or TRBV12-4 with TRBJ1-5, with 9 bases fitting TRBD1. The junction had 9 bases not matched to a gene; V was cut back by 2 bases and J by 1 base. This CDR3 contains 18 residues.